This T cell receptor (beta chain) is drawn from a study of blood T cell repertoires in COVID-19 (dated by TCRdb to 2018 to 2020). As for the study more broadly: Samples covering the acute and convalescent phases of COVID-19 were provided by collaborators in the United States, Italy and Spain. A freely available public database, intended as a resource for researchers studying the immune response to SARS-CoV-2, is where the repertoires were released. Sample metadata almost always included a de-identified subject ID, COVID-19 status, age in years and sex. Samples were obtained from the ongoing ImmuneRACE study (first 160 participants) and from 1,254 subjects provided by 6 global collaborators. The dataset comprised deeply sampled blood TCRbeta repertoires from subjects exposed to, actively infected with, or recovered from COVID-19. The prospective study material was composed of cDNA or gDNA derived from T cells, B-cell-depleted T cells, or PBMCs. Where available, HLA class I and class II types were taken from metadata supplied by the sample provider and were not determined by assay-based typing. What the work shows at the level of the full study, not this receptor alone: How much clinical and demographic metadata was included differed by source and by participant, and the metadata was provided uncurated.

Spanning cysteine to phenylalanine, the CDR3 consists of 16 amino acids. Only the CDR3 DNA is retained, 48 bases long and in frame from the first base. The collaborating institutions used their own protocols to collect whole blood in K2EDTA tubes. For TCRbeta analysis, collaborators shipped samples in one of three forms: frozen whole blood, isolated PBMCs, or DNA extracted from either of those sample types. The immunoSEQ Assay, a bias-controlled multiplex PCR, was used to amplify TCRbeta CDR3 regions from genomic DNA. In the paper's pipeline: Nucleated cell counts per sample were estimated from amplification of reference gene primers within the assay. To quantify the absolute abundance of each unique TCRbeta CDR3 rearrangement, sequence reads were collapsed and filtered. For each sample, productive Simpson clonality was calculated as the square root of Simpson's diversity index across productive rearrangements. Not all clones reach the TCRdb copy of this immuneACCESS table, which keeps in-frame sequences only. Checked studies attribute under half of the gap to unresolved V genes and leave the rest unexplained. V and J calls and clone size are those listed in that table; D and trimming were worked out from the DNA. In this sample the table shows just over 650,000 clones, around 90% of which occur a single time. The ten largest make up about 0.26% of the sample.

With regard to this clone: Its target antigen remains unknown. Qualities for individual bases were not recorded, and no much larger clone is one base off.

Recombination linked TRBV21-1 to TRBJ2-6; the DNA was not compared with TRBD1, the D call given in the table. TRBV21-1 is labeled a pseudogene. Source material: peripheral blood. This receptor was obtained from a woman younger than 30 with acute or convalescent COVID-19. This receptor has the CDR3 CARRGSLVSGANVLTF. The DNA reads TGTGCCAGAAGGGGATCATTGGTTTCTGGGGCCAACGTCCTGACTTTC.